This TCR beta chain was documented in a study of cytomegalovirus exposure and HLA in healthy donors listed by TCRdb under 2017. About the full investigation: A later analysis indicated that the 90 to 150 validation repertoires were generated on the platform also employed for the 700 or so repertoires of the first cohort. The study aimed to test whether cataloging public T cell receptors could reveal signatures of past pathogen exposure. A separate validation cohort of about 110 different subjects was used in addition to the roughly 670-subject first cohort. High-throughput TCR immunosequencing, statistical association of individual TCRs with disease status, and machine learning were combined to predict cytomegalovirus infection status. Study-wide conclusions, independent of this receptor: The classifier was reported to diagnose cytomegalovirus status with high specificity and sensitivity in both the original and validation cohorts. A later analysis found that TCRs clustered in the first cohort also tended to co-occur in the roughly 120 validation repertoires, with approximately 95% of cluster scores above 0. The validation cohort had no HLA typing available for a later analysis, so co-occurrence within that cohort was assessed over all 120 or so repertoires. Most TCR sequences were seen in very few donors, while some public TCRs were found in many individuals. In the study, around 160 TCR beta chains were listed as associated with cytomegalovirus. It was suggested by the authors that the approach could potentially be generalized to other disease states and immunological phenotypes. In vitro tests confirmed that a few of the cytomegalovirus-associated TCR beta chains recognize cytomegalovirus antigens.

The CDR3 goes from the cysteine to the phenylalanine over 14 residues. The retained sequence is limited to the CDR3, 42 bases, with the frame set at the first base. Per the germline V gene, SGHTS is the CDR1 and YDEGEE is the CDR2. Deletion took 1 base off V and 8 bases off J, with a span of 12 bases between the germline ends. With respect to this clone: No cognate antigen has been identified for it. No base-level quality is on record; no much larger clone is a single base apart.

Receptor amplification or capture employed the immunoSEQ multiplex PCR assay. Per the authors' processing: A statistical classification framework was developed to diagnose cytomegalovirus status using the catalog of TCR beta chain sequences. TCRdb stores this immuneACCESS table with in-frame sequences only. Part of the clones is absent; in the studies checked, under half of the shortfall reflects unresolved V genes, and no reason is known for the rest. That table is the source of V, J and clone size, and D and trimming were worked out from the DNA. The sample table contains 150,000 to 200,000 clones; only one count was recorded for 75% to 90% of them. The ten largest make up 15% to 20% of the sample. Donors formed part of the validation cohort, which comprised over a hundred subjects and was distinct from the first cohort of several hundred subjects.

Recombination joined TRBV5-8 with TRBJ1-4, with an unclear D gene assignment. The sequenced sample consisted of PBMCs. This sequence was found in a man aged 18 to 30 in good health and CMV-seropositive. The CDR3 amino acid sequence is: CASSLRRGEEKLFF. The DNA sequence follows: TGTGCCAGCAGCTTGCGCAGAGGAGAAGAAAAACTGTTTTTT.